The clone carrying this T cell receptor beta chain was seen only once. No antigen is known for it. This CDR3 is 15 amino acids long. Germline V lookup: CDR1 SGHDT, CDR2 YYEEEE. Trimming shortened V by 4 bases and J by 3 bases, and 16 bases separated the two germline ends. These data are taken from a study of T cell responses to AZD1222 COVID-19 vaccine. Study conclusions and caveats: CD4 TCRs covered the whole spike, strongest at regions 160-218 and 743-854.

TCRdb's table, derived via immunoSEQ multiplex PCR, lists solely in-frame clones and lacks some. Among some 150,000 clones listed, 80% to 95% were seen once. The chain employs TRBV5-6 and TRBJ2-5, with a possible D match to TRBD1 (5 bases). The sequenced sample was peripheral blood, obtained on day 0 of MenACWY control vaccination. This sequence originates from an adult in good health. The CDR3 coding sequence is TGTGCCAGCAGCCCCAGCTTGGGGCTTAAAGAGACCCAGTACTTC. Protein product: CASSPSLGLKETQYF.